Below are 20 T cell receptor beta chains sequenced from a single sample in a study of T cells after yellow fever vaccination. Each CDR3 protein gets one entry after TCRdb re-called the 5' RACE reads with MiXCR. Here the sample spans about 120,000 distinct CDR3 sequences, roughly 15% being singletons. Sequenced material: CD8+ T cells sorted from PBMCs, taken 5 days after the yellow fever booster vaccination. The receptors derive from a man younger than 35 who received the YFV17D yellow fever vaccine.

In its sample, this clonotype was seen a few times. This chain uses TRBV12-5 with TRBJ1-6; 10 bases align to TRBD1. The CDR3 is 15 amino acids. V lost 8 bases to trimming and J lost 10 bases; unmatched junction nucleotides: 11. Germline CDR1 and CDR2: LGHNT and FRNRAP. The CDR3 sequence: CASTPYGQGVSPLHF. CDR3 in DNA: TGTGCTAGTACTCCTTACGGACAGGGGGTATCACCCCTCCACTTT.

In its sample, this clonotype was seen a few times. The chain links TRBV6-5 to TRBJ2-5; D unclear. CDR3 length: 16 residues. Trimming cost V 5 bases and J 5 bases, with 21 bases left between them. The germline V gene has CDR1 MNHEY and CDR2 SVGAGI. This chain's CDR3 is CASSDRAQSGWETQYF. The DNA for the CDR3 is TGTGCCAGCAGTGATCGGGCACAAAGTGGATGGGAGACCCAGTACTTC.

The rearrangement joins TRBV20-1 to TRBJ2-7; TRBD1 matches at 7 bases. Losses at the gene ends were 0 bases for V and 4 bases for J; bases not matched to a gene: 6. The CDR3 sequence is 14 residues long. Germline V gives CDR1 DFQATT, CDR2 SNEGSKA (reference sequence). Here the CDR3 DNA reads TGCAGTGCTAGAGATCGAGGACAGGCGTACGAGCAGTACGTC. Encoded protein: CSARDRGQAYEQYV.

The gene calls are TRBV23-1 and TRBJ1-5; TRBD1 aligns across 9 bases. TRBV23-1 is sorted into the ORF group, with uncertain function. This CDR3 region has 19 residues. Germline trimming cut 5 bases from V and 0 bases from J; bases unmatched to any gene: 14. In DNA form, the CDR3 reads TGCGCCAGCAGTGCCGGCCGGGACAGGGAACCCTATAGCAATCAGCCCCAGCATTTT. This sequence encodes CASSAGRDREPYSNQPQHF.

The V and J genes are TRBV29-1 and TRBJ2-3; either TRBD1 or TRBD2 may fit D (6 bases each). CDR1 is SQVTM and CDR2 is ANQGSEA in the germline V gene. This CDR3 has 15 residues. V was shortened by 1 base and J by 10 bases, with 21 bases between the two germline ends. The CDR3 nucleotides are TGCAGCGTTGAAGTGGGCAGGGGAGGCCCCCAGGCGCAGTATTTT. Translating gives CSVEVGRGGPQAQYF.

The rearrangement joins TRBV5-6 to TRBJ2-1; 7 bases are a match to TRBD2. The germline CDR1 and CDR2 sequences are SGHDT and YYEEEE. CDR3 size: 12 residues. After removal of 5 bases from V and 9 bases from J, the junction contained 5 bases not matched to a gene. CDR3 in amino acids: CASRAAGVEQFF. In DNA form, the CDR3 reads TGTGCCAGCAGGGCGGCGGGGGTTGAGCAGTTCTTC. Variable domain in full (rest from reference TRBV5-6 and TRBJ2-1): DAGVTQSPTHLIKTRGQQVTLRCSPKSGHDTVSWYQQALGQGPQFIFQYYEEEERQRGNFPDRFSGHQFPNYSSELNVNALLLGDSALYLCASRAAGVEQFFGPGTRLTVL.

This clonotype was observed many times. The rearrangement links TRBV7-9 to TRBJ2-7, with D perhaps being TRBD1 or TRBD2 (5 bases each). The germline V gene has CDR1 SEHNR and CDR2 FQNEAQ (reference sequence). This CDR3 has 13 amino acids. Trimming took 3 bases from V and 3 from J, leaving 9 bases between them. The DNA of the CDR3 is TGTGCCAGCAGCTTGGGGGACCTCTACGAGCAGTACGTC. Translation: CASSLGDLYEQYV.

The chain links TRBV20-1 to TRBJ1-1, with no clear D. The CDR3 extends over 10 amino acids. Trimming took 6 bases from V and 11 from J, leaving 13 bases between them. Germline assignment: CDR1 DFQATT and CDR2 SNEGSKA (reference sequence). CDR3 in amino acids: CSAVGPEAFF. The CDR3, as DNA: TGCAGTGCGGTGGGTCCGGAGGCTTTCTTT.

V gene TRBV29-1 combines with J gene TRBJ2-3; D unresolved. CDR1 and CDR2 from the germline V gene are SQVTM and ANQGSEA. The CDR3 is 12 amino acids. Trimming left V 7 bases short and J 4 bases short, with 12 bases between. The CDR3 protein is CSELTESDTQYF. CDR3 bases: TGCAGCGAGCTCACAGAGTCAGATACGCAGTATTTT.

This clonotype has a handful of counts. The chain links TRBV11-2 to TRBJ1-6, with D tentatively TRBD1 (6 bases). Germline CDR1 reads SGHAT; CDR2 reads FQNNGV. With 1 base removed from V and 8 bases from J, the gap between germline ends came to 9 bases. The CDR3 totals 14 residues. CDR3 DNA: TGTGCCAGCAGCTTAGGGGGGCTCTATTCACCCCTCCACTTT. Protein: CASSLGGLYSPLHF.

This clonotype has just a few counts. The V gene is TRBV6-5, the J gene TRBJ1-2; D may be TRBD1 (5 bases). The V end lost 0 bases, the J end lost 3 bases, and 14 bases lay between the germline ends. The germline gives CDR1 MNHEY, CDR2 SVGAGI. CDR3 length: 16 amino acids. CDR3 sequence (DNA): TGTGCCAGCAGTTACTCGTTGGTCGAAGGGGACTATGGCTACACCTTC. This codes for CASSYSLVEGDYGYTF.

This rearrangement joins TRBV4-1 to TRBJ2-1; D not resolved. This CDR3 contains 13 residues. V lost 3 bases, J lost 8 bases, and 11 bases lay in between. Germline V CDR1 and CDR2: MGHRA, YSYEKL. The DNA of the CDR3 is TGCGCCAGCAGCCATCCGATGGCGGATGAGCAGTTCTTC. Its protein is CASSHPMADEQFF.

This clonotype was observed at least ten times. The V gene is TRBV7-9, the J gene TRBJ2-7, with D unresolved. V was clipped by 5 bases and J by 0 bases, with 5 bases between them. Germline CDR1 is SEHNR and CDR2 is FQNEAQ (reference sequence). The CDR3 extends over 12 amino acids. In DNA, the CDR3 is TGTGCCAGCAGCCTGAGCTCCTACGAGCAGTACTTC. Its translation is CASSLSSYEQYF.

The chain uses TRBV5-6 and TRBJ1-5, with TRBD1 as a possible D gene (6 bases). The V gene's germline CDR1 is SGHDT and CDR2 YYEEEE. V lost 3 bases and J 0 bases, leaving 19 bases between the germline ends. The CDR3 is 18 residues long. In DNA form, the CDR3 reads TGTGCCAGCAGCTCCAATCCGGGACAAAAAATTAGCAATCAGCCCCAGCATTTT. Its translation is CASSSNPGQKISNQPQHF.

This clonotype was counted a few times. The chain carries TRBV11-2 and TRBJ2-7; D is perhaps TRBD1 or TRBD2 (5 bases each). This CDR3 has 16 residues. V lost 4 bases and J 1 base, leaving 17 bases between the germline ends. Germline CDR1 and CDR2: SGHAT and FQNNGV. The CDR3, as DNA: TGTGCCAGCAGCTCGAACCGGGACGCCTTATCCTACGAGCAGTACTTC. Its protein is CASSSNRDALSYEQYF.

This clonotype has a count of ten or more. The chain uses TRBV7-9 and TRBJ2-5; 13 bases map to TRBD2. Germline lookup yields CDR1 SEHNR and CDR2 FQNEAQ (reference sequence). The CDR3 is made up of 16 amino acids. Trimming at V came to 5 bases and at J to 2 bases, leaving 5 bases not matched to a gene. This chain's CDR3 is CASSTGLAGPQETQYF. For the CDR3, the DNA is TGTGCCAGCAGCACGGGACTAGCGGGGCCACAAGAGACCCAGTACTTC. Complete variable domain (other parts from reference TRBV7-9 and TRBJ2-5): DTGVSQNPRHKITKRGQNVTFRCDPISEHNRLYWYRQTLGQGPEFLTYFQNEAQLEKSRLLSDRFSAERPKGSFSTLEIQRTEQGDSAMYLCASSTGLAGPQETQYFGPGTRLLVL.

This clonotype was detected ten times or more. V and J are TRBV4-3 and TRBJ1-6; tentative D call: TRBD1 (6 bases). CDR3 length: 17 residues. Trimming cost V 1 base and J 4 bases, with 14 bases left between them. Looked up from germline, CDR1 is LGHNA and CDR2 is YSLEER. CDR3 DNA sequence: TGCGCCAGCAGCCAAGCACAGACAGGCGAATATAATTCACCCCTCCACTTT. This sequence encodes CASSQAQTGEYNSPLHF.

This clonotype was observed a few times. The chain is built from TRBV27 and TRBJ2-3, with no clear D. This CDR3 is 15 amino acids long. Germline V gene data show CDR1 as MNHEY and CDR2 as SMNVEV (reference sequence). V gave up 5 bases and J gave up 2 bases, with 14 bases separating them. CDR3 bases: TGTGCCAGCAGTCCTCTCTATATCGTCACAGATACGCAGTATTTT. It yields the protein CASSPLYIVTDTQYF.

The rearrangement joins TRBV10-3 to TRBJ2-7, with D perhaps TRBD2 (6 bases). Germline V CDR1 and CDR2: ENHRY, SYGVKD. Deletions cut 7 bases from V and 3 bases from J, with 10 bases between. This CDR3 comprises 12 residues. CDR3 loop: CAITRDGYEQYF. In nucleotides, the CDR3 is TGTGCCATCACGCGGGACGGCTACGAGCAGTACTTC.

This clonotype has a count of ten or more. The chain employs TRBV18 and TRBJ2-7; 10 bases align to TRBD1. J was trimmed by 3 bases and V by 3 bases; bases with no gene match: 8. The length of the CDR3 is 16 residues. Germline CDR1 KGHSH, CDR2 LQKENI. CDR3 region: CASSPPGTGALYEQYF. The CDR3 DNA reads TGTGCCAGCTCACCCCCTGGGACAGGGGCCCTCTACGAGCAGTACTTC.